This entry concerns a single T cell receptor beta chain. The target of this receptor is not known. No quality values exist for individual bases; no much larger clone is one base distant. The library was prepared using the immunoSEQ multiplex PCR assay. TCRdb's version of the immuneACCESS table is confined to in-frame rearrangements and falls short of the full clone set. An unresolved V gene accounts for under half of the shortfall where checked; the remainder is of unknown origin. In this sample the table shows about 87,000 clones, approximately 86% of which occur a single time. Approximately 16% of the sample belongs to the ten largest clones. The CDR3, cysteine through phenylalanine, is 14 amino acids long. The kept DNA is CDR3 alone, 42 bases in frame from the first base. Germline trimming amounts to 6 bases on V and 7 bases on J, with 4 as the count of junction bases outside the gene matches. Sequences MNHEY (CDR1) and SMNVEV (CDR2) are obtained from the germline V gene (reference sequence).

In this study, focal radiation therapy paired with CTLA-4 blockade (ipilimumab) was tested in patients who had chemo-refractory metastatic non-small-cell lung cancer. These data originate in a study of radiotherapy plus CTLA-4 blockade in lung cancer (dated by TCRdb to 2016 to 2018). Background for the entire study: Objective responses occurred in 18% of enrolled patients, and 30% to 40% achieved disease control.

Study-wide conclusions, independent of this receptor: After treatment with radiotherapy and ipilimumab, TCR clones that originated in tumors expanded in peripheral blood. Early dynamic changes in blood T cell clones, together with increased serum interferon-beta after radiation, were reported as the strongest predictors of response.

Sequenced material: peripheral blood, taken from a patient treated with radiotherapy plus ipilimumab. The sequence is built from TRBV27 and TRBJ1-6, with 9 middle bases fitting TRBD1. The origin of this receptor is a human donor with non-small cell lung cancer that progressed on radiotherapy plus ipilimumab. The sequenced DNA: TGTGCCAGCAGGGGGACAGGGCGGAATTCACCCCTCCACTTT. It encodes CASRGTGRNSPLHF.